The TCR beta chain described here comes from a study of cytomegalovirus exposure and HLA in healthy donors. Study at large: Findings of an earlier analysis included over 95 million unique TCR beta sequences from roughly 190 million T cells. Unique TCRs numbering around 85 million, obtained from HLA-typed donors, made up an early data release.

The V gene lost 0 bases and the J gene lost 2 bases, with 12 bases spanning the gap. Germline assignment: CDR1 SGDLS and CDR2 YYNGEE. The CDR3 consists of 15 residues. The count of this clone is one. Its target is not known. Broader study findings: It was taken for granted in presence/absence analyses that sequencing depth across donors was roughly uniform.

60 Vbeta and 13 Jbeta primers were used in PCR. Clones were sequenced by immunoSEQ multiplex PCR, and TCRdb holds only the in-frame ones, with some missing. This sample has 120,000 to 150,000 clones, with 80% found just once. Sequencing was performed on PBMCs. The sequence was obtained from a man aged 35-49 years in good health and CMV-seropositive. The chain couples TRBV9 to TRBJ2-7, with a possible D match to TRBD1 (6 bases). The chain's CDR3 is CASSVAPGAAYEQYF. CDR3 sequence (DNA): TGTGCCAGCAGCGTAGCGCCAGGGGCAGCCTACGAGCAGTACTTC.